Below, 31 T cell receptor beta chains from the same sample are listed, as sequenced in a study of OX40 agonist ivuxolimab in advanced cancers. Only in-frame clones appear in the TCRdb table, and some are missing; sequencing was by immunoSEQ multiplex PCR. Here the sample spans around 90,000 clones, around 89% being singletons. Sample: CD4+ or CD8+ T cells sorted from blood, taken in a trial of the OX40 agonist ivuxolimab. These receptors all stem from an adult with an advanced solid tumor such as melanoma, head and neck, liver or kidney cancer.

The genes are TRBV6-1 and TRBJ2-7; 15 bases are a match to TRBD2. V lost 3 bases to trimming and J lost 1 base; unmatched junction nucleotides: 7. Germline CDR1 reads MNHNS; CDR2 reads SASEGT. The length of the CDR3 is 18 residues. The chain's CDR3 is CASSEGLAGGRVSYEQYF. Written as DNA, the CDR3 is TGTGCCAGCAGTGAGGGACTAGCGGGAGGTCGGGTGTCCTACGAGCAGTACTTC.

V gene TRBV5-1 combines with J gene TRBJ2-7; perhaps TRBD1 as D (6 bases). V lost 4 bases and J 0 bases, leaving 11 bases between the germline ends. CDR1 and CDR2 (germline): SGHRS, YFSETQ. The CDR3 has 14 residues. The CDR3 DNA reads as TGCGCCAGCAGCCGGACAGCGAGCTCCTACGAGCAGTACTTC. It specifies CASSRTASSYEQYF.

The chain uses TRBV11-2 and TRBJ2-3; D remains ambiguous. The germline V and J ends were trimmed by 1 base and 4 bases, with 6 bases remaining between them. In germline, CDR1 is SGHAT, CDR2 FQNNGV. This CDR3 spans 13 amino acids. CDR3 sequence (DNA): TGTGCCAGCAGCTTAGGTTTTCCAGATACGCAGTATTTT. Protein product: CASSLGFPDTQYF.

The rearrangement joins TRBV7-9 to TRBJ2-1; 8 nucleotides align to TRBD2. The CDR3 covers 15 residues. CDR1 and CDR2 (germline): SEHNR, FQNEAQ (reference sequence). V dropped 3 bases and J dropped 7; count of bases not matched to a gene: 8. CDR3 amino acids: CASSFLSGKNNEQFF. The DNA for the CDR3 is TGTGCCAGCAGCTTCCTTAGCGGGAAAAATAATGAGCAGTTCTTC.

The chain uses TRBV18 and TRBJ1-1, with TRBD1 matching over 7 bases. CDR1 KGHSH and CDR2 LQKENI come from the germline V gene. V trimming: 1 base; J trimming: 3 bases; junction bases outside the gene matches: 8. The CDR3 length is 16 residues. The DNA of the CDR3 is TGTGCCAGCTCACCACAGGGGGCGCTAATGGACACTGAAGCTTTCTTT. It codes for CASSPQGALMDTEAFF.

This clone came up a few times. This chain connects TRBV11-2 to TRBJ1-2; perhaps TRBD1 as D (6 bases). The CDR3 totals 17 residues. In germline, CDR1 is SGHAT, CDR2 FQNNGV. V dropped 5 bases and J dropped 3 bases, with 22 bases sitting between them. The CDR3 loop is CASSPLRGRASDYGYTF. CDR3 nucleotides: TGTGCCAGCAGCCCCCTCCGGGGGCGGGCGTCGGACTATGGCTACACCTTC. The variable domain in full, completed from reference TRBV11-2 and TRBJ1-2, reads EAGVAQSPRYKIIEKRQSVAFWCNPISGHATLYWYQQILGQGPKLLIQFQNNGVVDDSQLPKDRFSAERLKGVDSTLKIQPAKLEDSAVYLCASSPLRGRASDYGYTFGSGTRLTVV.

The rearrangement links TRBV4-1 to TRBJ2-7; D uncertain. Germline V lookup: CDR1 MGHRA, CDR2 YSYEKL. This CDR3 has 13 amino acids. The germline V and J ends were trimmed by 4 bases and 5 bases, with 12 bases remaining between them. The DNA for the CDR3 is TGCGCCAGCAGCCGATTTGTGGCGGACGAGCAGTACTTC. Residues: CASSRFVADEQYF.

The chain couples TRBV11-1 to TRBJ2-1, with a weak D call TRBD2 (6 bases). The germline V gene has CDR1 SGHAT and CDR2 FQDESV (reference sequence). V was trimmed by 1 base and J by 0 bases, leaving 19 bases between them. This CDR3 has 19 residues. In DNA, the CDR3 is TGTGCCAGCAGCTTAGGTGGCGGGGCACCCAGGAGCTCCTACAATGAGCAGTTCTTC. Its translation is CASSLGGGAPRSSYNEQFF.

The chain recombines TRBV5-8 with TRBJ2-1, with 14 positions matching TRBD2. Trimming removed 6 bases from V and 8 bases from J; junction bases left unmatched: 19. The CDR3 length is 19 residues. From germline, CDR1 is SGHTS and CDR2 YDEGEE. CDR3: CASTTRGLAGEGGEDEQFF. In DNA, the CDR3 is TGTGCCAGCACTACTAGGGGACTAGCGGGAGAGGGGGGTGAGGATGAGCAGTTCTTC.

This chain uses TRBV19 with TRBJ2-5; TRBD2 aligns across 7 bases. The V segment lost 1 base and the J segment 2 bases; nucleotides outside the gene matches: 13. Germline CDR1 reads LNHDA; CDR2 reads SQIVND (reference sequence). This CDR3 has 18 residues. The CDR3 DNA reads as TGTGCCAGTAGTATAGGCGGGCTAGCGGAAATAGAACAAGAGACCCAGTACTTC. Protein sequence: CASSIGGLAEIEQETQYF.

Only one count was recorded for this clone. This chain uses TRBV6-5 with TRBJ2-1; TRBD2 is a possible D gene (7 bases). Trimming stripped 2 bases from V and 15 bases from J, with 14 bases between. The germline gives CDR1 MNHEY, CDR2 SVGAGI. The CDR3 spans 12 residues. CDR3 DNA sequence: TGTGCCAGCAGTTACGGGGGGGGGACACTGTTCTTC. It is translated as CASSYGGGTLFF.

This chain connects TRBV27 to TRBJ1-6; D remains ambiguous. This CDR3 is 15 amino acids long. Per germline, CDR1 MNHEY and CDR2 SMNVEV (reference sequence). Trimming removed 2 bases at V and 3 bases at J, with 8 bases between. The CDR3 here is CASSLSQVYNSPLHF. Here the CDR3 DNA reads TGTGCCAGCAGTTTAAGTCAGGTCTATAATTCACCCCTCCACTTT.

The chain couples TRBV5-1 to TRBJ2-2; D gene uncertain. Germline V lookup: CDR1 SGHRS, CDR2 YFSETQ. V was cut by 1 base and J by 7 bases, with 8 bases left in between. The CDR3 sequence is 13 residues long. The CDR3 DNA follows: TGCGCCAGCAGCTTGAAATCGGGCGGGGAGCTGTTTTTT. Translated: CASSLKSGGELFF.

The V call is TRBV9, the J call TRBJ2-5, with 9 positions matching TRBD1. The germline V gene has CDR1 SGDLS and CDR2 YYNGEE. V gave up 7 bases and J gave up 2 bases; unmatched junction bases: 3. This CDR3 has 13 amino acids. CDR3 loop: CASGDREQETQYF. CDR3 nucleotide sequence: TGTGCCAGCGGGGACAGGGAACAAGAGACCCAGTACTTC.

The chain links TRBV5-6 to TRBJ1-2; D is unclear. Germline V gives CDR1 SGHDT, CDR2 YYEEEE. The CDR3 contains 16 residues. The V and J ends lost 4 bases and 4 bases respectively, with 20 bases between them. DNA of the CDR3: TGTGCCAGCAGCGACCGACGGACGGAGCTATTCTATGGCTACACCTTC. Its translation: CASSDRRTELFYGYTF.

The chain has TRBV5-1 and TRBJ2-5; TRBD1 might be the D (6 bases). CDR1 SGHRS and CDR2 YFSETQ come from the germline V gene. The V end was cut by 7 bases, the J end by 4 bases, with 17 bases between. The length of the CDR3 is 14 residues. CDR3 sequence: CASQGTGRVETQYF. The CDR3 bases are TGCGCCAGCCAGGGGACCGGCAGAGTAGAGACCCAGTACTTC.

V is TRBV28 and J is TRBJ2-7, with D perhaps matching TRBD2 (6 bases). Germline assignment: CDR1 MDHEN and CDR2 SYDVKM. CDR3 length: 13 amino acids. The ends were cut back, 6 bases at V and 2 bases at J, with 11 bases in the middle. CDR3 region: CASRGEVPYEQYF. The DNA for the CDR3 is TGTGCCAGCAGGGGGGAGGTCCCCTACGAGCAGTACTTC.

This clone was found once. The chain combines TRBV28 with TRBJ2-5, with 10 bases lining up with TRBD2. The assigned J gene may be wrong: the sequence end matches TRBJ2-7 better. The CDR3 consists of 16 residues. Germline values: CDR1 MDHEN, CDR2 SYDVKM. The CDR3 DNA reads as TGTGCCAGCACCTCTAGCGGGAGCCCAAGCTCCTACGAGCAGTACTTC. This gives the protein CASTSSGSPSSYEQYF.

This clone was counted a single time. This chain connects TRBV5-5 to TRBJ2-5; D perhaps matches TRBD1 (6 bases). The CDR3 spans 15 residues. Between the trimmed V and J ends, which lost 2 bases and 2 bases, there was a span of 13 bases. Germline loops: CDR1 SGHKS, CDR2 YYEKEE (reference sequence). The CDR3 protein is CASSFWDTRQETQYF. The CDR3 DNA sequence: TGTGCCAGCAGCTTCTGGGACACAAGGCAAGAGACCCAGTACTTC.

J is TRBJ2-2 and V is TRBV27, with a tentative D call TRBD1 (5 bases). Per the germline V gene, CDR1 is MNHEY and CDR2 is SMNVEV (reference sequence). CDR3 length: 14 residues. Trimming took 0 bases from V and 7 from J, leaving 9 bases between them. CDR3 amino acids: CASSLSGAGGELFF. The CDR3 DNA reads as TGTGCCAGCAGTTTATCAGGGGCAGGCGGGGAGCTGTTTTTT.

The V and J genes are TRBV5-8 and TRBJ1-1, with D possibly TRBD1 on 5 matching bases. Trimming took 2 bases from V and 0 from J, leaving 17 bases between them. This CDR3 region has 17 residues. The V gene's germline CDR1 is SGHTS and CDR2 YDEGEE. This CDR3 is CASSFPLRQQLNTEAFF. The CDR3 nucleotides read TGTGCCAGCAGCTTCCCTTTGCGACAGCAACTGAACACTGAAGCTTTCTTT.

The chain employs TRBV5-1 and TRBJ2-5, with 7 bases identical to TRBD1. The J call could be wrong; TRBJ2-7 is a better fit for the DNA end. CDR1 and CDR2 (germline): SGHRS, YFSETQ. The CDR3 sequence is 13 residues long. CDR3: CASSSGQIYEQYF. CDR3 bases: TGCGCCAGCAGCTCGGGACAGATCTACGAGCAGTACTTC.

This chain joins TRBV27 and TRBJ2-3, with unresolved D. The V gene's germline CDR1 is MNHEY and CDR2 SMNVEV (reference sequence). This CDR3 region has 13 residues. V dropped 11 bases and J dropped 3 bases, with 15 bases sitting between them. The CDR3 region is CAAREIYTDTQYF. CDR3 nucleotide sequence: TGTGCCGCTCGTGAGATTTATACAGATACGCAGTATTTT.

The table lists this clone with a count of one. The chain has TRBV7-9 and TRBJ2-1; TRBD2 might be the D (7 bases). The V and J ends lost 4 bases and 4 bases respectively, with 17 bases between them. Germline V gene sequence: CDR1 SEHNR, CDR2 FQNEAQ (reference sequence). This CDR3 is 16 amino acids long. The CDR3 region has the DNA TGTGCCAGCAGCTCCGGACGGGGGAGGGGGTACAATGAGCAGTTCTTC. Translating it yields CASSSGRGRGYNEQFF.

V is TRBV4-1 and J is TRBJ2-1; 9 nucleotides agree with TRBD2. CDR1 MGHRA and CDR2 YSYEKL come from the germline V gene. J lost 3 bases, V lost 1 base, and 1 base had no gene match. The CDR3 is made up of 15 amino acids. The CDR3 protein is CASSQGLAVYNEQFF. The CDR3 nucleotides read TGCGCCAGCAGCCAAGGACTAGCGGTCTACAATGAGCAGTTCTTC.

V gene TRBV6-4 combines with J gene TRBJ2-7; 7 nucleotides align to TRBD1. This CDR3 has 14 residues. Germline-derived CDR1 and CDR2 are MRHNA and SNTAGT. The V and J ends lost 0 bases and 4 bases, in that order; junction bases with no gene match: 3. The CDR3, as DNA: TGTGCCAGCAGTGACTCGAAGGGACAGTACGAGCAGTACTTC. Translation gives CASSDSKGQYEQYF.

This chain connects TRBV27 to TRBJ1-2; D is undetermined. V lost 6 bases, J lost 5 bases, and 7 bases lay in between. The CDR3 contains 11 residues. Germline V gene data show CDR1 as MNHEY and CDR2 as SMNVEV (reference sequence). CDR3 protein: CASRSLYGYTF. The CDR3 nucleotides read TGTGCCAGCAGGAGTCTTTATGGCTACACCTTC.

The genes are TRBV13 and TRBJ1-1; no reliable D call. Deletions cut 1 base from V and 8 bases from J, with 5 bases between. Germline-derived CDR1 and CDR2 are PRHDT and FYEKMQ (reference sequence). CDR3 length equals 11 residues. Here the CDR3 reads CASSLEEEAFF. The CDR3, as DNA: TGTGCCAGCAGCTTAGAGGAGGAAGCTTTCTTT.

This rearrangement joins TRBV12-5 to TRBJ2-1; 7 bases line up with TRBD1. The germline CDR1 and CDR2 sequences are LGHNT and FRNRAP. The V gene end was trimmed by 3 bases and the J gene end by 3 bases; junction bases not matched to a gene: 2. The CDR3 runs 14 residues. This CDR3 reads CASGLGTDYNEQFF. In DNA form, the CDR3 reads TGTGCTAGTGGTTTAGGGACAGACTACAATGAGCAGTTCTTC. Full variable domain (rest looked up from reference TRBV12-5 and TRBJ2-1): DARVTQTPRHKVTEMGQEVTMRCQPILGHNTVFWYRQTMMQGLELLAYFRNRAPLDDSGMPKDRFSAEMPDATLATLKIQPSEPRDSAVYFCASGLGTDYNEQFFGPGTRLTVL.

The CDR3 loop reads CASPRTQGHTEAFF. CDR3 nucleotide sequence: TGTGCCAGCCCTCGGACACAGGGCCACACTGAAGCTTTCTTT. J is TRBJ1-1 and V is TRBV6-4; weak D call: TRBD1 (6 bases). Trimming took 8 bases from V and 3 from J, leaving 16 bases between them. The CDR3 runs 14 residues. Germline CDR1 reads MRHNA; CDR2 reads SNTAGT.

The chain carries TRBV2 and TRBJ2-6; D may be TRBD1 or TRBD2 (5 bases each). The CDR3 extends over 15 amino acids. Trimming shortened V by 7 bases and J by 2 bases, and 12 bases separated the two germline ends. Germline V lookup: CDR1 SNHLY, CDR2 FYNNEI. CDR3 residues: CASIARGAGANVLTF. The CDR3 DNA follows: TGTGCCAGCATTGCTAGAGGGGCTGGGGCCAACGTCCTGACTTTC.